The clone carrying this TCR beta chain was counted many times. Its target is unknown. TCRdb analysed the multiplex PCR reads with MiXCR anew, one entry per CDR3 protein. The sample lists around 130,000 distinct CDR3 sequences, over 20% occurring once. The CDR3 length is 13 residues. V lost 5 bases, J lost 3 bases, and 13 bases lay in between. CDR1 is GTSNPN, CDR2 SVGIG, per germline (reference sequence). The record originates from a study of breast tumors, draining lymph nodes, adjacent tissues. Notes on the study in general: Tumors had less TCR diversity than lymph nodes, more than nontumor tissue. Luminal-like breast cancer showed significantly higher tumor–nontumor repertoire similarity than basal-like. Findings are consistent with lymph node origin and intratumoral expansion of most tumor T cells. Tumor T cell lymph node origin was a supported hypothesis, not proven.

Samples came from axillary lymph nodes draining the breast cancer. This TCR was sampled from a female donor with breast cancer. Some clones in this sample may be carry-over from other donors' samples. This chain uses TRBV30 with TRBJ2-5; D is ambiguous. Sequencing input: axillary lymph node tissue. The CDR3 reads CAWDPGTEETQYF. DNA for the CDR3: TGTGCCTGGGATCCGGGCACAGAAGAGACCCAGTACTTC.